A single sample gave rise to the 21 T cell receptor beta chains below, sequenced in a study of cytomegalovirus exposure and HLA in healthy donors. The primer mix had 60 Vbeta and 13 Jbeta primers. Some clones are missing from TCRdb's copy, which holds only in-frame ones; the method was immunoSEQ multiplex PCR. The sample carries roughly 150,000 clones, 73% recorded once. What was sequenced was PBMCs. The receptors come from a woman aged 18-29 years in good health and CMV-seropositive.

CDR3 nucleotides: TGTGCCAGTAGTATAGTAGCGGGGGCTAACAATGAGCAGTTCTTC. Translating gives CASSIVAGANNEQFF. The V call is TRBV19, the J call TRBJ2-1, with 9 bases lining up with TRBD2. Losses at the gene ends were 1 base for V and 5 bases for J; bases not matched to a gene: 3. The V gene's germline CDR1 is LNHDA and CDR2 SQIVND (reference sequence). This CDR3 has 15 amino acids.

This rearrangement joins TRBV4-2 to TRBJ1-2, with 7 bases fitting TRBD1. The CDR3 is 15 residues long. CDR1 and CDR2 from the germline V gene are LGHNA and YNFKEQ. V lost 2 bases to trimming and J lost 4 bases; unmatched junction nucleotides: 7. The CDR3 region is CASSQSLDRVYGYTF. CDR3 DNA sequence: TGTGCCAGCAGCCAATCCCTCGACAGGGTCTATGGCTACACCTTC.

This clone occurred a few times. The CDR3 is CASSPGQGTEAFF. In nucleotides, the CDR3 is TGCGCCAGCAGCCCGGGACAGGGCACTGAAGCTTTCTTT. This chain uses TRBV5-1 with TRBJ1-1; TRBD1 agrees at 9 bases. V lost 4 bases to trimming and J lost 4 bases; unmatched junction nucleotides: 2. The CDR3 sequence is 13 residues long. The germline V gene encodes CDR1 SGHRS and CDR2 YFSETQ.

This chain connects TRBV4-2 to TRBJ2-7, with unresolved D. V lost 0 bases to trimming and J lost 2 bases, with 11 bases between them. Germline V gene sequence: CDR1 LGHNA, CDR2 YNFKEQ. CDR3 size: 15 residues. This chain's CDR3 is CASSQEPEAAYEQYF. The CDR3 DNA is TGTGCCAGCAGCCAAGAACCTGAGGCCGCCTACGAGCAGTACTTC.

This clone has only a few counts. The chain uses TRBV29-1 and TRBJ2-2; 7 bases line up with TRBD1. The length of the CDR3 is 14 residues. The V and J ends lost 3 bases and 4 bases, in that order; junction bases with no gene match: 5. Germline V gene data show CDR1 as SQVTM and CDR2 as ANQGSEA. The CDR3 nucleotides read TGCAGCGTTGAGTGGGACAGTGGCACCGGGGAGCTGTTTTTT. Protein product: CSVEWDSGTGELFF.

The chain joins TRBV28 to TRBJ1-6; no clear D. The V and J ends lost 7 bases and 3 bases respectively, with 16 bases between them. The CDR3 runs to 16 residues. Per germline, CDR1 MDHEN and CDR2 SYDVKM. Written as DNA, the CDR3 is TGTGCCAGCACCTCCGGTTTACAGAACTATAATTCACCCCTCCACTTT. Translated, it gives CASTSGLQNYNSPLHF. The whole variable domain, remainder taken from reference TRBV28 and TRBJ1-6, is DVKVTQSSRYLVKRTGEKVFLECVQDMDHENMFWYRQDPGLGLRLIYFSYDVKMKEKGDIPEGYSVSREKKERFSLILESASTNQTSMYLCASTSGLQNYNSPLHFGNGTRLTVT.

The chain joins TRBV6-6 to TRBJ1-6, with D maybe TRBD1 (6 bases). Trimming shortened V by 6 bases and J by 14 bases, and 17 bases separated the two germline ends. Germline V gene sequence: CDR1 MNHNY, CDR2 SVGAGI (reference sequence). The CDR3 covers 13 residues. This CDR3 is CASSPRTDGSLHF. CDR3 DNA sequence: TGTGCCAGCAGCCCCCGGACAGATGGATCCCTCCACTTT.

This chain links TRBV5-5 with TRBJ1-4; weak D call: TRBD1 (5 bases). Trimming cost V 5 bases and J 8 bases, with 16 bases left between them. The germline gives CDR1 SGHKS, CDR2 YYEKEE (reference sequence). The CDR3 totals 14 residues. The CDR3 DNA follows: TGTGCCAGCAGTTGGGACCGCGGGGGAGAAAAACTGTTTTTT. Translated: CASSWDRGGEKLFF.

CDR3 sequence: CASSLDTGSAYGYTF. CDR3 DNA: TGTGCCAGCAGCTTGGATACGGGTTCTGCCTATGGCTACACCTTC. The chain is built from TRBV5-4 and TRBJ1-2, with D unresolved. The CDR3 runs 15 residues. CDR1 SGHNT and CDR2 YYREEE come from the germline V gene (reference sequence). Trimming pared 0 bases from V and 4 bases from J, leaving 13 bases between.

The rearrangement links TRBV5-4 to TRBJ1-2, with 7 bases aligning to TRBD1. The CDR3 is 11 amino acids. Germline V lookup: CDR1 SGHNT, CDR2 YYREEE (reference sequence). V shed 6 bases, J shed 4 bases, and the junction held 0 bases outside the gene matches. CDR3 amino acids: CASTGGYGYTF. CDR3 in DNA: TGTGCCAGCACAGGGGGCTATGGCTACACCTTC.

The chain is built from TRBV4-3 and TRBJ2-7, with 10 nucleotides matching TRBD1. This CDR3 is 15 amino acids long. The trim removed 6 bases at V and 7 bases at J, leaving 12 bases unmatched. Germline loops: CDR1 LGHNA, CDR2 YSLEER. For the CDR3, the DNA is TGCGCCAGCAGAAAGCGGGACAGGGGCAATAGGGAGCAGTACTTC. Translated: CASRKRDRGNREQYF.

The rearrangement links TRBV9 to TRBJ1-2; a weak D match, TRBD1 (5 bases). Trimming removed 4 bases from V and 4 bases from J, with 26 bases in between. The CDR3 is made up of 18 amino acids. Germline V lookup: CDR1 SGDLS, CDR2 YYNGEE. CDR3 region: CASSRYGGAELQSYGYTF. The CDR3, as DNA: TGTGCCAGCAGCCGATACGGTGGGGCAGAGCTTCAGAGCTATGGCTACACCTTC. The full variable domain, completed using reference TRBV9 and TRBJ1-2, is DSGVTQTPKHLITATGQRVTLRCSPRSGDLSVYWYQQSLDQGLQFLIQYYNGEERAKGNILERFSAQQFPDLHSELNLSSLELGDSALYFCASSRYGGAELQSYGYTFGSGTRLTVV.

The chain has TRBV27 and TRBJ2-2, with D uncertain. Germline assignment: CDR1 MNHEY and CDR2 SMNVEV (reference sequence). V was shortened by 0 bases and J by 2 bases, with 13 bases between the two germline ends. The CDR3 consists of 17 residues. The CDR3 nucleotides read TGTGCCAGCAGTTTATCGATGCTTACAGACAACACCGGGGAGCTGTTTTTT. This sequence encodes CASSLSMLTDNTGELFF.

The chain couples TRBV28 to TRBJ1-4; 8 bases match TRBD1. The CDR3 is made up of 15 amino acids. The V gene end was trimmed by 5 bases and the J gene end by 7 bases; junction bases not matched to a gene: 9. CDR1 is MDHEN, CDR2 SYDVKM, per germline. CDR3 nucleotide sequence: TGTGCCAGCAGTCGAGGGGACAGGCGCTCTGAAAAACTGTTTTTT. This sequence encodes CASSRGDRRSEKLFF. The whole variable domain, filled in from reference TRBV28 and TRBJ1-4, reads DVKVTQSSRYLVKRTGEKVFLECVQDMDHENMFWYRQDPGLGLRLIYFSYDVKMKEKGDIPEGYSVSREKKERFSLILESASTNQTSMYLCASSRGDRRSEKLFFGSGTQLSVL.

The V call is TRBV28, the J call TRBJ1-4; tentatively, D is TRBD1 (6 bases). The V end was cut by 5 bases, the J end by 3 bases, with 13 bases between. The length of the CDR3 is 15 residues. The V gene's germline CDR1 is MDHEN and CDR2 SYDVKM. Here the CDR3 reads CASSPPGAANEKLFF. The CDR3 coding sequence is TGTGCCAGCAGTCCTCCAGGGGCGGCTAATGAAAAACTGTTTTTT. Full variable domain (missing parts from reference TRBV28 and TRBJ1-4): DVKVTQSSRYLVKRTGEKVFLECVQDMDHENMFWYRQDPGLGLRLIYFSYDVKMKEKGDIPEGYSVSREKKERFSLILESASTNQTSMYLCASSPPGAANEKLFFGSGTQLSVL.

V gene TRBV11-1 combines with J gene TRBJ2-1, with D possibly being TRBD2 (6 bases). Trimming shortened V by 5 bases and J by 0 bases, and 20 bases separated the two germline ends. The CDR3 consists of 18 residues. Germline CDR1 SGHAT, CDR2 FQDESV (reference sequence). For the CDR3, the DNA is TGTGCCAGCAGCGATAGCGGTGTGATACTGAGCTCCTACAATGAGCAGTTCTTC. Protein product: CASSDSGVILSSYNEQFF. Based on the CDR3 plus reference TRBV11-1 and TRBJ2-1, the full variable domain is EAEVAQSPRYKITEKSQAVAFWCDPISGHATLYWYRQILGQGPELLVQFQDESVVDDSQLPKDRFSAERLKGVDSTLKIQPAELGDSAMYLCASSDSGVILSSYNEQFFGPGTRLTVL.

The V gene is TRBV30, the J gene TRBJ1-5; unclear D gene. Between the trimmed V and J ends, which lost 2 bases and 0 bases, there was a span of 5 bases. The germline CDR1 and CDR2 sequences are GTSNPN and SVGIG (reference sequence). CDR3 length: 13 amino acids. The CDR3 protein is CAWSRYSNQPQHF. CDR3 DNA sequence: TGTGCCTGGAGTCGCTATAGCAATCAGCCCCAGCATTTT.

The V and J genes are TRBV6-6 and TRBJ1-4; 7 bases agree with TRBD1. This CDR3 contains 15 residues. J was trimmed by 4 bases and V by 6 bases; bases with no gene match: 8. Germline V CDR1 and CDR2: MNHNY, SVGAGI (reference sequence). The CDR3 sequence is CASSGDSSLNEKLFF. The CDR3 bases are TGTGCCAGCAGCGGGGACAGTTCTCTTAATGAAAAACTGTTTTTT.

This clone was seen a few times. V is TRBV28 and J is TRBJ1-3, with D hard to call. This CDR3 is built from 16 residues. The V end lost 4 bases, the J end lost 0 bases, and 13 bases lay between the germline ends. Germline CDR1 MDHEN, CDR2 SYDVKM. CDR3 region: CASSSPGGSSGNTIYF. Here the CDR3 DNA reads TGTGCCAGCAGTTCCCCGGGAGGCTCCTCTGGAAACACCATATATTTT.

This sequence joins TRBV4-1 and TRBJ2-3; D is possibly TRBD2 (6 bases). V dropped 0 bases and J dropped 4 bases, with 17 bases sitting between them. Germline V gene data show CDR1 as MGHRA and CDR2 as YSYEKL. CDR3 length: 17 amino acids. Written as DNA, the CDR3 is TGCGCCAGCAGCCAAGATGCGGGACCCCGGGTGGCAGATACGCAGTATTTT. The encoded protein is CASSQDAGPRVADTQYF.

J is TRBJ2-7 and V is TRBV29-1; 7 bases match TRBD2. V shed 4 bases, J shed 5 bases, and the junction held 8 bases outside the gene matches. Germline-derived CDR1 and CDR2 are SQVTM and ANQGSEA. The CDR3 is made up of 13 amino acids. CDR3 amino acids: CSVGRGKGDEQYF. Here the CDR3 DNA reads TGCAGCGTTGGGCGGGGGAAAGGGGACGAGCAGTACTTC.